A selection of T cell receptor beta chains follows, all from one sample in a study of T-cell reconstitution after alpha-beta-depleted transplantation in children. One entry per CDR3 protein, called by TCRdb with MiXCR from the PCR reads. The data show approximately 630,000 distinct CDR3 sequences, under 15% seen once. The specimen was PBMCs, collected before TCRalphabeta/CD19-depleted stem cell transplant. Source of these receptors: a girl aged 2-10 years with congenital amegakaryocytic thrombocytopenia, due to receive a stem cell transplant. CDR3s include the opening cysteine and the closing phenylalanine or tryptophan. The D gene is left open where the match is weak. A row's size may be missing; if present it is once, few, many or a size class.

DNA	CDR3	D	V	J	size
TGTGCCAGAAATACGAGCAGACACTCCTACAATGAGCAGTTCTTC	CARNTSRHSYNEQFF	.	TRBV6-2/TRBV6-3	TRBJ2-1	many
TGTGCCAGCACCCATCCGACAGGGACGTTTACCACCGGGGAGCTGTTTTTT	CASTHPTGTFTTGELFF	TRBD1	TRBV12-3/TRBV12-4	TRBJ2-2	many
TGTGCCAGCAGCTTATTAATGGCGAGATACAATGAGCAGTTCTTC	CASSLLMARYNEQFF	.	TRBV7-2	TRBJ2-1	many
TGCGCCAGCAGCCCGGGAGACACCAATGAGCAGTTCTTC	CASSPGDTNEQFF	.	TRBV5-1	TRBJ2-1	few
TGCAGTGCTAGACCGGGACTACTCACAGATACGCAGTATTTT	CSARPGLLTDTQYF	TRBD2	TRBV20-1	TRBJ2-3	many
TGTGCCAGCAGCAGGGGGTTTACTGAAGCTTTCTTT	CASSRGFTEAFF	TRBD1	TRBV6-5	TRBJ1-1	many
TGTGCCAGCAGCCTCCAACCGGGACAGGGTGGAACTGAAGCTTTCTTT	CASSLQPGQGGTEAFF	TRBD1	TRBV7-9	TRBJ1-1	.
TGCGCCAGCAGCTTTCTAGGGACGAACACCGGGGAGCTGTTTTTT	CASSFLGTNTGELFF	.	TRBV5-1	TRBJ2-2	many
TGCAGCCGGGGGACTAGCGGCTACAATGAGCAGTTCTTC	CSRGTSGYNEQFF	TRBD2	TRBV20-1	TRBJ2-1	many
TGTGCCAGCAGACGGTTGAGCGAGACCCAGTACTTC	CASRRLSETQYF	.	TRBV7-9	TRBJ2-5	few
TGTGCCAGCAGTGAACCTTTGGGTCTTGGAAACACCGGGGAGCTGTTTTTT	CASSEPLGLGNTGELFF	.	TRBV25-1	TRBJ2-2	.
TGTGCCAGCAGCCTCTCGACAGGGGCTGGCGAGACCCAGTACTTC	CASSLSTGAGETQYF	TRBD1	TRBV3-1	TRBJ2-5	.
TGTGCCAGCCAGGGCGCCAGGACTAGCGGCCACAATGAGCAGTTCTTC	CASQGARTSGHNEQFF	TRBD2	TRBV27	TRBJ2-1	many
TGTGCCAGCAGCCAAGAACCGGGGATCGGGGAGCTGTTTTTT	CASSQEPGIGELFF	.	TRBV4-2	TRBJ2-2	many
TGCAGCGTTGGGCAGGGGGAAAACATTCAGTACTTC	CSVGQGENIQYF	TRBD1	TRBV29-1	TRBJ2-4	many
TGTGCCAGTAGTATCGGCAGGGGCTTCTCCTACGAGCAGTACTTC	CASSIGRGFSYEQYF	.	TRBV19	TRBJ2-7	few
TGCAGCGCACAGCTGTCCTACGAGCAGTACTTC	CSAQLSYEQYF	.	TRBV20-1	TRBJ2-7	many
TGCAGTGCCGGGGACATCAAAAACATTCAGTACTTC	CSAGDIKNIQYF	.	TRBV20-1	TRBJ2-4	many
TGTGCCAGCAGCAGTGGGACAGGAGAGCGAGAGACCCAGTACTTC	CASSSGTGERETQYF	TRBD1	TRBV5-5	TRBJ2-5	few
TGCAGTGCTAGAAACCTATTCACAGATACGCAGTATTTT	CSARNLFTDTQYF	.	TRBV20-1	TRBJ2-3	.
TGTGCCAGCGGGAGGGGAAGCTACACCTTC	CASGRGSYTF	.	TRBV12-3/TRBV12-4	TRBJ1-2	few
TGCGCCAGCAGCTTGGTGGGGCGTAGATCGGGGTCCTACGAGCAGTACTTC	CASSLVGRRSGSYEQYF	.	TRBV5-1	TRBJ2-7	.
TGCGCCAGCAGCTTGGATGGTAGCGGTTCCACAGATACGCAGTATTTT	CASSLDGSGSTDTQYF	.	TRBV5-1	TRBJ2-3	many
TGCAGTGCAAACCTAGCGGGAGGTAGCAATGAGCAGTTCTTC	CSANLAGGSNEQFF	TRBD2	TRBV20-1	TRBJ2-1	many
TGTGCCAGCAGTCCCATGAACAGGGGCCGCAATCAGCCCCAGCATTTT	CASSPMNRGRNQPQHF	TRBD1	TRBV28	TRBJ1-5	many
TGTGCCAGCACGCTAGCGGGAGCCACCGGGGAGCTGTTTTTT	CASTLAGATGELFF	TRBD2	TRBV12-3/TRBV12-4	TRBJ2-2	.
TGTGCCAGCAGCCCTCTCGGGACCGCCTCCAATGAGCAGTTCTTC	CASSPLGTASNEQFF	.	TRBV7-6	TRBJ2-1	few
TGTGCCTGGAGACTAGCGGGAGTAGGGACCCAGTACTTC	CAWRLAGVGTQYF	TRBD2	TRBV30	TRBJ2-5	few
TGCGCCAGCAGCTGGGAGGCGACGGGCAATGAGCAGTTCTTC	CASSWEATGNEQFF	.	TRBV4-1	TRBJ2-1	few
TGTGCCAGCAGTCCCTTCTACGGGGGTGCTAGCGGTTCTGGGGCCAACGTCCTGACTTTC	CASSPFYGGASGSGANVLTF	TRBD2	TRBV28	TRBJ2-6	few
TGCAGTGCTGCAACAGGGACGGGGCAGCCCCAGCATTTT	CSAATGTGQPQHF	.	TRBV20-1	TRBJ1-5	.